This T cell receptor (beta chain) appears in the sequencing data of a study of cytomegalovirus exposure and HLA in healthy donors (dated by TCRdb to the late 2010s). Concerning the study at large: According to an earlier analysis of a few hundred of the donors, 150 million to 200 million T cells yielded roughly 100 million unique TCR beta sequences and about 300 Gb of sequence data. Roughly 300 gigabases of sequencing data and around 90 million unique TCR sequences made up an early release that covered fewer than 650 HLA-typed donors. Among the roughly 400 genotyped donors, about 83% belonged to the genetic ancestry cluster associated with self-reported Caucasian donors. The study was designed to test whether signatures of past pathogen exposure could be identified by cataloging public T cell receptors. The study profiled the T cell repertoires of more than 500 subjects by immunosequencing and related them to cytomegalovirus serostatus. Besides the first cohort of 550 to 750 subjects, a separate validation cohort made up of 120 different subjects was used. High-throughput TCR immunosequencing, statistical association of individual TCRs with disease status, and machine learning were combined to predict cytomegalovirus infection status. To study patterns of TCR occurrence, a later analysis re-analyzed previously published TCR beta repertoires from around 660 donors and added high-resolution HLA genotyping. In the later analysis, no new phenotypic data were used to find candidate immune exposures; instead, reliance was placed on TCR beta sequences and their occurrence across donors. In an earlier analysis of a few hundred of the donors, high-throughput TCR beta sequencing was used to judge whether each TCR beta V gene segment behaved as functional or pseudogenic. Donor age, sex, ethnicity and CMV serostatus were compiled together with the repertoire data. In a later genetic analysis, genome-wide SNP genotypes for about three fifths of the roughly 670 donors were used, and that subset was treated as a discovery cohort. Every discovery cohort repertoire had been produced on one sequencing platform. Class I and class II HLA loci were covered by the typing at four-digit resolution. The number of typed donors differed by locus: about 620-640 for A, B, C, DRB1 and DQB1; roughly 510 for DQA1; 606 for DPA1; and roughly 490 for DPB1. Because of strong linkage in the cohort, roughly five DR-DQ haplotypes were treated as single units for association and clustering. Among almost 400 genotyped donors of the cohort, an average of about 240,000 unique TCR beta nucleotide sequences were sequenced per donor, about a sixth of them non-productive. Broad study findings and their caveats: An association between a missense DCLRE1C variant and V-gene and J-gene trimming of TCR beta chains was found in a later genetic analysis and replicated in an independent cohort. In a later analysis, HLA-associated TCR beta chains showed more clonal expansion and lower generation probabilities than non-associated chains that were equally common. Sequencing depth was assumed to be roughly uniform across donors in the presence/absence analyses, though that assumption may not hold. Because some donors lacked HLA typing at each locus, the association tests relied only on the typed subset. The authors suggested that the approach could potentially be extended to other disease states and immunological phenotypes. Because the 87-base-pair reads could not distinguish some IMGT-functional V segments, including TRBV6-2 and TRBV6-3, those segments were excluded. A later genetic analysis reported fewer N-insertions in productive TCRs among donors in an Asian-associated ancestry cluster than the roughly 640-donor mean. In a later analysis, the rate of TCR association differed among HLA loci, with DRB1 alleles having the most associated TCRs and HLA-C alleles having the fewest. Several of the top co-occurrence clusters appeared to be linked to parvovirus B19, influenza, CMV and Epstein-Barr virus, according to a later analysis. At a false discovery rate of 0.05, a later analysis linked roughly 17,000 TCR beta sequences to specific HLA alleles. Linkage disequilibrium might explain the correlated functional status among segregating V segments, but an unknown experimental factor could not be ruled out. The earlier analysis of nearly 600 of the donors excluded some 15 rarely observed V segments, including chromosome 9 orphons, because counts were too low. Across donors, most TCR sequences were observed very rarely, whereas some public TCRs were present in many individuals. When HLA alleles, especially DR and DQ, strongly co-occurred, TCR associations were difficult to assign to individual alleles. In both the original and validation cohorts, the classifier was reported to diagnose cytomegalovirus status with high specificity and sensitivity. The study listed 150 to 200 TCR beta chains as associated with cytomegalovirus. According to a later analysis, most CMV-associated TCR beta chains appeared to be HLA-restricted, and the HLA associations seemed to be driven largely by CMV exposure. In this cohort, only TCR beta chains were sequenced, and detectable features were limited by the absence of alpha or paired-chain data. A few of the identified cytomegalovirus-associated TCR beta chains were confirmed in vitro to be specific for cytomegalovirus antigens. A cluster of highly shared sequence variants was judged likely to represent a technical artifact of the sequencing pipeline. An earlier analysis of roughly 570 of the donors showed that most TCR beta V segments appeared in productive rearrangements either about 87% or about 30% of the time, which broadly matched IMGT annotations. For the cohort, immune exposure information was limited to CMV serostatus. A further reported finding was that TCR beta sequences accurately predicted the HLA-A and HLA-B alleles for most subjects in the first cohort.

The cohort comprised 666 healthy bone marrow donors. Cohort members were all nominally healthy when sampled, although unrecorded immune exposures were likely present. The donor tested CMV seronegative and was one of the 352 seronegative cohort members. A peripheral blood sample was collected from each donor, and TCR beta sequencing was performed on peripheral blood mononuclear cells. Genomic DNA was extracted from the blood cell samples with the Qiagen DNeasy Blood Extraction Kit. To note about this clone: There is no known antigen for this receptor. No base-level quality is on record; no much larger clone is a single base apart.

Deletion took 8 bases off V and 0 bases off J, with a span of 12 bases between the germline ends. Measured from the cysteine to the phenylalanine, the CDR3 is 14 residues long. Here the CDR3 DNA is all that survives: 42 bases in frame from base 1. Taken from the germline V gene (reference sequence), the CDR1 and CDR2 loops are MNHEY and SMNVEV. The library was produced with the immunoSEQ multiplex PCR assay. The multiplex PCR relied on a mix of 60 forward primers for TCR Vbeta segments and 13 reverse primers for TCR Jbeta segments. The CDR3 region of rearranged TCR beta genes was amplified from genomic DNA by a multiplex PCR assay. Amplified TCR beta libraries were sequenced as 87-base-pair reads on the Illumina HiSeq System. As for how the authors treated the data: Across the roughly 700 repertoires, a later analysis counted 78 million or so unique TCR beta chains, 9 million to 14 million of which were shared by at least two donors. To remove PCR and sequencing errors, raw reads were error-corrected and collapsed into unique sequences using a nearest-neighbor algorithm that merged closely related sequences. CDR3 sequences were aligned to IMGT reference sequences to assign V, D and J gene segments. For a sequence to be retained, a match of at least six nucleotides to both a V gene segment and a J gene segment was required. Rearrangements were classified as productive when the CDR3 lacked stop codons and remained in frame with V and J, and all other rearrangements were classified as non-productive. Following IMGT convention, CDR3 was defined as the stretch from the second conserved V-encoded cysteine up to the conserved J-encoded phenylalanine. The earlier analysis of about 530 of the donors excluded any sequence lacking an unambiguous match to a single V gene segment. In an earlier analysis of several hundred of the donors, a V segment was called functional when productive rearrangements were above 56.7%, and segregating when the standard deviation between donors exceeded 5%. To diagnose cytomegalovirus status from the catalog of TCR beta chain sequences, a statistical classification framework was built. In a later analysis, V and J genes were assigned by comparing TCR nucleotide sequences against IMGT/GENE-DB human TR gene sequences. A later analysis assigned CDR3 sequences and most-parsimonious VDJ recombination scenarios with the TCRdist pipeline. In a later analysis, each TCR beta chain was defined by its CDR3 amino acid sequence together with its V-gene family, and reads lacking a unique V-gene family were excluded. As a way to deal with suspected cross-contamination and a sequencing artifact, a later analysis dropped 500 to 700 nucleotide sequences that were highly shared and had low generation probability. In a later analysis, a clonal expansion index for each public chain was calculated from normalized within-repertoire ranks of inferred template counts. In a later analysis, generation probabilities were computed using a VDJ recombination model fitted to out-of-frame rearrangements, and the results were checked against IGoR. In a later analysis, hypergeometric tests were used to score TCR-TCR, TCR-HLA and TCR-CMV co-occurrence, with a repertoire-size bias correction applied to TCR pairs. False discovery rates were estimated in a later analysis by permuting HLA or CMV assignments 20 times. In a later analysis, co-occurring TCRs were grouped with DBSCAN, and TCRdist sequence similarity was added when clustering was performed within HLA-allele-positive subsets. Repertoires with fewer than 30,000 or more than 120,000 public chains were left out of co-occurrence clustering, as were a handful of repertoires with anomalous nucleotide sharing. TCRdb provides this immuneACCESS table in a form limited to in-frame rearrangements. Some clones are lacking; in checked studies, under half of them reflect an unresolved V gene, and why the rest are absent is not known. The DNA was the basis for D and trimming; V, J and clone size are from that table. Present in this sample are approximately 150,000 clones, around 79% of which were seen just once. The top ten constitute about 2.2% of the sample.

The rearranged chain carries TRBV27 and TRBJ2-3; a tentative D call is TRBD2 (5 bases match). Input material: PBMCs. This TCR derives from a man aged 35 to 55 in good health and CMV-seronegative. The CDR3 region: CASCPSGSTDTQYF. The sequence in DNA is TGTGCCAGCTGTCCCTCGGGGAGCACAGATACGCAGTATTTT.